This entry lists 9 T cell receptor beta chains sequenced from one sample in a study of OX40 agonist ivuxolimab in advanced cancers. The table came from immunoSEQ multiplex PCR; TCRdb's copy has only in-frame clones and leaves some out. The sample carries approximately 76,000 clones, 70% to 90% recorded once. The sample in question was CD4+ or CD8+ T cells sorted from blood, obtained in a trial of the OX40 agonist ivuxolimab. These receptors were taken from an adult with an advanced solid tumor such as melanoma, head and neck, liver or kidney cancer.

V usage is TRBV4-3 and J usage is TRBJ1-3, with no clear D. The germline CDR1 and CDR2 sequences are LGHNA and YSLEER. The CDR3 runs to 11 residues. V was pared by 4 bases and J by 6 bases, with 4 bases between. The CDR3 reads CASSRLNTIYF. The DNA for the CDR3 is TGCGCCAGCAGCCGACTAAACACCATATATTTT.

This sequence joins TRBV27 and TRBJ2-7; D might be TRBD1 or TRBD2, each matching 5 bases. Germline-derived CDR1 and CDR2 are MNHEY and SMNVEV (reference sequence). CDR3 size: 12 residues. V was cut by 5 bases and J by 7 bases, with 12 bases left in between. The CDR3 spells CASSPRWGEQYF. DNA of the CDR3: TGTGCCAGCAGTCCGCGATGGGGGGAGCAGTACTTC.

Of note for this clone: An end of the junction does not agree with germline; a read error may underlie this. The chain is built from TRBV30 and TRBJ1-5; perhaps TRBD1 as D (5 bases). Germline V gene data show CDR1 as GTSNPN and CDR2 as SVGIG (reference sequence). The CDR3 is made up of 13 amino acids. The CDR3 nucleotides are TGTGCCTGGAGTGACCAAGGGACGGCCTTTGTGAATTTT. Translating gives CAWSDQGTAFVNF.

The chain has TRBV25-1 and TRBJ2-1; D gene uncertain. The CDR3 contains 15 residues. The germline gives CDR1 MGHDK, CDR2 SYGVNS. Trimming pared 4 bases from V and 4 bases from J, leaving 14 bases between. The CDR3 reads CASSGTRRPYNEQFF. The CDR3 DNA sequence: TGTGCCAGCAGTGGAACGAGACGGCCTTACAATGAGCAGTTCTTC.

This rearrangement joins TRBV7-2 to TRBJ2-1; D is unclear. The CDR3 consists of 13 residues. From germline, CDR1 is SGHTA and CDR2 FQGNSA. The V and J ends lost 1 base and 9 bases respectively, with 10 bases between them. The CDR3 loop reads CASSLDMGVEQFF. As DNA, the CDR3 is TGTGCCAGCAGCTTAGACATGGGTGTTGAGCAGTTCTTC.

In this sample, this clone turned up a few times. The J gene is TRBJ2-3, the V gene TRBV19, with TRBD2 identical over 13 bases. The J segment lost 6 bases and the V segment lost 3 bases, leaving 3 bases of the junction unmatched. This CDR3 has 15 amino acids. Germline CDR1 and CDR2: LNHDA and SQIVND (reference sequence). The CDR3 protein is CASSMGTSGADTQYF. CDR3 coding DNA: TGTGCCAGTAGTATGGGGACTAGCGGGGCTGATACGCAGTATTTT.

The J gene is TRBJ2-2, the V gene TRBV7-8; 10 bases line up with TRBD1. The CDR3 loop spans 15 amino acids. From germline, CDR1 is SGHVS and CDR2 FQNEAQ. V was pared by 4 bases and J by 4 bases, with 3 bases of the junction left unmatched. The CDR3 coding sequence is TGTGCCAGCAGCTGGGGACAGGGGACCACCGGGGAGCTGTTTTTT. It encodes CASSWGQGTTGELFF. Complete variable domain (other parts from reference TRBV7-8 and TRBJ2-2): GAGVSQSPRYKVAKRGQDVALRCDPISGHVSLFWYQQALGQGPEFLTYFQNEAQLDKSGLPSDRFFAERPEGSVSTLKIQRTQQEDSAVYLCASSWGQGTTGELFFGEGSRLTVL.

The rearrangement links TRBV5-1 to TRBJ1-2; D is uncertain. The CDR3 runs 15 residues. V lost 0 bases to trimming and J lost 4 bases, with 13 bases between them. In germline, CDR1 is SGHRS, CDR2 YFSETQ. CDR3: CASSLAGRPGYGYTF. CDR3 bases: TGCGCCAGCAGCTTGGCAGGCAGGCCCGGCTATGGCTACACCTTC. The whole variable domain, filled in from reference TRBV5-1 and TRBJ1-2, reads KAGVTQTPRYLIKTRGQQVTLSCSPISGHRSVSWYQQTPGQGLQFLFEYFSETQRNKGNFPGRFSGRQFSNSRSEMNVSTLELGDSALYLCASSLAGRPGYGYTFGSGTRLTVV.

In nucleotides, the CDR3 is TGTGCCAGCAATCGCCCGGGACAGGGTGGGGAAAAACTGTTTTTT. It specifies CASNRPGQGGEKLFF. This rearrangement joins TRBV6-1 to TRBJ1-4, with TRBD1 matching over 9 bases. Germline trimming cut 7 bases from V and 8 bases from J; bases unmatched to any gene: 11. The germline V gene encodes CDR1 MNHNS and CDR2 SASEGT. The CDR3 runs 15 residues.